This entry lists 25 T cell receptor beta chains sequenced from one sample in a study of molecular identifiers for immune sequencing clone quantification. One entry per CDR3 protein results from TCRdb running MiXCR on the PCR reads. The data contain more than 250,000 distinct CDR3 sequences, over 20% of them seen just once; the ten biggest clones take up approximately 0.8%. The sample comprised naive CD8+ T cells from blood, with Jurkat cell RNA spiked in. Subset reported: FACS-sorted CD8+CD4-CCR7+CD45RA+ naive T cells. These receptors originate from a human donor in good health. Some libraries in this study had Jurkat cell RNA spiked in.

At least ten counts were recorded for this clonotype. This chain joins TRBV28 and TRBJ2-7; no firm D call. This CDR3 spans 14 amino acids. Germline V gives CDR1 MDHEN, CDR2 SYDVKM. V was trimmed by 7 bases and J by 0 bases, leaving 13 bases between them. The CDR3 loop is CASTVGTASYEQYF. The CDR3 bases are TGTGCCAGCACCGTAGGAACGGCCTCCTACGAGCAGTACTTC. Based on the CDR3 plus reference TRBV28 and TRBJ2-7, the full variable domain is DVKVTQSSRYLVKRTGEKVFLECVQDMDHENMFWYRQDPGLGLRLIYFSYDVKMKEKGDIPEGYSVSREKKERFSLILESASTNQTSMYLCASTVGTASYEQYFGPGTRLTVT.

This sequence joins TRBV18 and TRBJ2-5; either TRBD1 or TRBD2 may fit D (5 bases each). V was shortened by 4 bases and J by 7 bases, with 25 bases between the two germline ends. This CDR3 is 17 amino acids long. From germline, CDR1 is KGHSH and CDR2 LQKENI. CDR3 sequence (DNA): TGTGCCAGCTCACTCAAAACTAACACAGGACTCGGGACGACCCAGTACTTC. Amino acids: CASSLKTNTGLGTTQYF.

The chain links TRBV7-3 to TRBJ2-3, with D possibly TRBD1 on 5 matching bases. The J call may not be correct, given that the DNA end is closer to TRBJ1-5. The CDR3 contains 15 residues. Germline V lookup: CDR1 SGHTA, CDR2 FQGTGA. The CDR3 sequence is CASSLGTSGTDTQHF. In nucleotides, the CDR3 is TGTGCCAGCAGCTTAGGGACTAGCGGTACAGATACGCAGCATTTT.

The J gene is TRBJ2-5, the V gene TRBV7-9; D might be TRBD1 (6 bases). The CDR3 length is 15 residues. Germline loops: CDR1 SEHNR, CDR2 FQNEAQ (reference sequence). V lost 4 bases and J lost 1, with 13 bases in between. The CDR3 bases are TGTGCCAGCAGCTCACCCCGACAGGCCCAAGAGACCCAGTACTTC. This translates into CASSSPRQAQETQYF.

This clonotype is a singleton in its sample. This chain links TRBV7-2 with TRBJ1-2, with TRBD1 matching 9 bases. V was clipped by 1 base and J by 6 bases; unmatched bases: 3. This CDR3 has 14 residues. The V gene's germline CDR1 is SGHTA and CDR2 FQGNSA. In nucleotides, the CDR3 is TGTGCCAGCAGCTTAGAGGACAGGGGTAATGGCTACACCTTC. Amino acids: CASSLEDRGNGYTF. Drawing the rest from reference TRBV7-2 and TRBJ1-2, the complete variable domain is GAGVSQSPSNKVTEKGKDVELRCDPISGHTALYWYRQSLGQGLEFLIYFQGNSAPDKSGLPSDRFSAERTGGSVSTLTIQRTQQEDSAVYLCASSLEDRGNGYTFGSGTRLTVV.

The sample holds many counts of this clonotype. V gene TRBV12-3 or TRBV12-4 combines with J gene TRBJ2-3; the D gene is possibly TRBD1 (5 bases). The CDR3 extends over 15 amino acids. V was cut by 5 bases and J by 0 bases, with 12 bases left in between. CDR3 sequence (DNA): TGTGCCAGCAGTCTCGACAGCCCAAGCACAGATACGCAGTATTTT. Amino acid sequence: CASSLDSPSTDTQYF.

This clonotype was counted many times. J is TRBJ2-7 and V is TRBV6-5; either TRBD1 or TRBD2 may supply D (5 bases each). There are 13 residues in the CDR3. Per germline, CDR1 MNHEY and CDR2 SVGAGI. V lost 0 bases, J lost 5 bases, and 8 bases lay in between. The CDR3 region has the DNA TGTGCCAGCAGTTACTCGGGACCTGACGAGCAGTACTTC. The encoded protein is CASSYSGPDEQYF.

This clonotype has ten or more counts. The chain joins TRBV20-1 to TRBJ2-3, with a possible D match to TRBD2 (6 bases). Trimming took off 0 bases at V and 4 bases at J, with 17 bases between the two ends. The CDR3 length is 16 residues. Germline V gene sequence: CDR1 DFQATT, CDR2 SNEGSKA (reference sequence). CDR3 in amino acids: CSARDIERGIPDTQYF. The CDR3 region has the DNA TGCAGTGCTAGAGATATCGAACGCGGGATTCCAGATACGCAGTATTTT.

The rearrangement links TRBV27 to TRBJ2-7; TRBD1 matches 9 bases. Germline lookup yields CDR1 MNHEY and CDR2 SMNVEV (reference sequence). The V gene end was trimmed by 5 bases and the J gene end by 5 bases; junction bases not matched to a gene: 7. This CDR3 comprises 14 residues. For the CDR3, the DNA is TGTGCCAGCAGTCCCACAACAGGGGGCAACGAGCAGTACTTC. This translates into CASSPTTGGNEQYF.

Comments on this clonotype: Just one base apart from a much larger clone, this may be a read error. The CDR3 bases are TGTGCCAGCGGCGAAGGACAGGCCGCGGGCAATCAGCCCCAGCATTTT. As protein: CASGEGQAAGNQPQHF. V usage is TRBV3-1 and J usage is TRBJ1-5; 7 bases are a match to TRBD1. J lost 2 bases, V lost 8 bases, and 12 bases had no gene match. This CDR3 spans 16 amino acids. CDR1 is LGHDT, CDR2 YNNKEL, per germline (reference sequence).

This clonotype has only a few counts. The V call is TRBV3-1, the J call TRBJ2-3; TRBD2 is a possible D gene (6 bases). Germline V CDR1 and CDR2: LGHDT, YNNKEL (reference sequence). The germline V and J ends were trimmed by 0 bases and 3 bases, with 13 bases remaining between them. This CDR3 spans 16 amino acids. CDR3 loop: CASSQDAGKGTDTQYF. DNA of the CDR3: TGTGCCAGCAGCCAAGATGCGGGAAAGGGTACAGATACGCAGTATTTT.

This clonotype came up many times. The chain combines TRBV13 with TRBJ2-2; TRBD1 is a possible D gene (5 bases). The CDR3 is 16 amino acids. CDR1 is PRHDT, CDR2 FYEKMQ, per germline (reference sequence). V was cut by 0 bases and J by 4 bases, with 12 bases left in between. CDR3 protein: CASSLGRQGFTGELFF. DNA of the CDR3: TGTGCCAGCAGCTTAGGCCGGCAGGGATTCACCGGGGAGCTGTTTTTT. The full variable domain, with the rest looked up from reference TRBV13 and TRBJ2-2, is AAGVIQSPRHLIKEKRETATLKCYPIPRHDTVYWYQQGPGQDPQFLISFYEKMQSDKGSIPDRFSAQQFSDYHSELNMSSLELGDSALYFCASSLGRQGFTGELFFGEGSRLTVL.

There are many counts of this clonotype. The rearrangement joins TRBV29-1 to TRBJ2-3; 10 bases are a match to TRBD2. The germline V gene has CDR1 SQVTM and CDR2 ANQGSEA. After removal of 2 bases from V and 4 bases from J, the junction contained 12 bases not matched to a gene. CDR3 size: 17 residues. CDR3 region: CSVEHKTSGAPPDTQYF. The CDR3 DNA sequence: TGCAGCGTTGAACACAAAACTAGCGGGGCCCCCCCAGATACGCAGTATTTT.

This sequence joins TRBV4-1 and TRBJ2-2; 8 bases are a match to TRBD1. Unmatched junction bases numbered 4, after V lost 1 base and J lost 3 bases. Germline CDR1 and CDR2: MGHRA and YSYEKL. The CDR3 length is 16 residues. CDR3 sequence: CASSQGQGLYTGELFF. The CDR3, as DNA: TGCGCCAGCAGCCAAGGACAGGGGCTCTACACCGGGGAGCTGTTTTTT.

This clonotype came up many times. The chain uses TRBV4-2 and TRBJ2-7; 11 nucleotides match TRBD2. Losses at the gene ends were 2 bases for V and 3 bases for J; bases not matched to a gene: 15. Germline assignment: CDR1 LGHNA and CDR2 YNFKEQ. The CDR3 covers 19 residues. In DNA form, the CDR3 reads TGTGCCAGCAGCCAACATACTAGCGGGAGTATGGGGTTAGGCTACGAGCAGTACTTC. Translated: CASSQHTSGSMGLGYEQYF.

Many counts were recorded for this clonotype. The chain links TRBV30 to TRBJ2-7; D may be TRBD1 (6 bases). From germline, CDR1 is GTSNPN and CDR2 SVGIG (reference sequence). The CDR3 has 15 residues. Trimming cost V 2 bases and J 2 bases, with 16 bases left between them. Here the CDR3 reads CAWSHETGRTYEQYF. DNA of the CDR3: TGTGCCTGGAGTCATGAGACAGGCAGGACCTACGAGCAGTACTTC.

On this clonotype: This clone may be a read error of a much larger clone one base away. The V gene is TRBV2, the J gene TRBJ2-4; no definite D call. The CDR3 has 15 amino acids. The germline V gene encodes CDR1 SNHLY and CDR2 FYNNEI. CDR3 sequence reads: CVSTSSSVAKNIQYF. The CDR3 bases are TGTGTCAGCACAAGTAGCAGCGTAGCCAAAAACATTCAGTACTTC.

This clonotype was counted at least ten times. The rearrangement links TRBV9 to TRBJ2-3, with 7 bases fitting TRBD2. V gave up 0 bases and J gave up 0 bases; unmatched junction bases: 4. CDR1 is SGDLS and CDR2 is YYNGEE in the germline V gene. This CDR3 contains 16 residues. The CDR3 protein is CASSVAAGSSTDTQYF. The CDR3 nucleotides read TGTGCCAGCAGCGTAGCAGCGGGATCTAGCACAGATACGCAGTATTTT.

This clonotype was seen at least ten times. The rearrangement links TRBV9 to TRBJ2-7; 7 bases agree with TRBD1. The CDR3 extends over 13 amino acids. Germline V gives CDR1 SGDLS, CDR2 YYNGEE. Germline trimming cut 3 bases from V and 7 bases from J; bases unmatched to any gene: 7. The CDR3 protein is CASSAWDSVEQYF. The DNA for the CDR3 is TGTGCCAGCAGCGCGTGGGACAGTGTGGAGCAGTACTTC.

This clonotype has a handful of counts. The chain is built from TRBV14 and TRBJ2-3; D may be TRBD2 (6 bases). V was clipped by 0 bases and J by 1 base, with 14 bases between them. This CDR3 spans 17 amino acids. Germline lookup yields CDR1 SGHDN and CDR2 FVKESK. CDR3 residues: CASSQEVPGVGTDTQYF. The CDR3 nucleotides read TGTGCCAGCAGCCAAGAGGTTCCGGGGGTGGGCACAGATACGCAGTATTTT.

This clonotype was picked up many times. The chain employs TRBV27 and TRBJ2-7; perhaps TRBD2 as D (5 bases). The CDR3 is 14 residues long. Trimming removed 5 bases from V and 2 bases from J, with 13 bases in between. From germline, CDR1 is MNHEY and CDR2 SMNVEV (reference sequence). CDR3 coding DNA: TGTGCCAGCAGTCCGAGCGGCGAACCCTACGAGCAGTACTTC. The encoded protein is CASSPSGEPYEQYF.

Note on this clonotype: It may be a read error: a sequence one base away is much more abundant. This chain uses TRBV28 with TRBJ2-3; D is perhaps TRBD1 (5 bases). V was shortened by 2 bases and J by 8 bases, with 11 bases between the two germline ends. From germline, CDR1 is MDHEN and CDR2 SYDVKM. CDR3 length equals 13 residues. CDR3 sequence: CASSLQGPGTQYF. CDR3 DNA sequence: TGTGCCAGCAGTTTACAGGGCCCAGGTACGCAGTATTTT.

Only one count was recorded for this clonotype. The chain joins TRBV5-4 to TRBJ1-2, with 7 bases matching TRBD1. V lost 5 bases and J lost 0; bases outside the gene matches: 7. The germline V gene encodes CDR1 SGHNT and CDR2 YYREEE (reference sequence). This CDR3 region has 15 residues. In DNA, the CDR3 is TGTGCCAGCAGACTTGGGACAGAGACTAACTATGGCTACACCTTC. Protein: CASRLGTETNYGYTF.

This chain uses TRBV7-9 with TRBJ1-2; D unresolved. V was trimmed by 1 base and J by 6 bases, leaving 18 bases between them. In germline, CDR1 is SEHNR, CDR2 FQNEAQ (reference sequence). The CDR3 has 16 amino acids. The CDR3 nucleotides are TGTGCCAGCAGCTTAGGGGTCTTCGGAAGTGATAATGGCTACACCTTC. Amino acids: CASSLGVFGSDNGYTF.

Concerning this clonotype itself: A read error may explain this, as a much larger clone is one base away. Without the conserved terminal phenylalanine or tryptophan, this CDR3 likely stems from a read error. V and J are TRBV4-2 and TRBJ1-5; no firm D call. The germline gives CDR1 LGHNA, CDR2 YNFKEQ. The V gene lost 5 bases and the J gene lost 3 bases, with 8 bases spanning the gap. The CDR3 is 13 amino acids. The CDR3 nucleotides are TGTGCCAGCAGCGCGGGGATCAATCAGCCCCAGCATTCT. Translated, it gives CASSAGINQPQHS.